These 6 T cell receptor beta chains came from one sample sequenced in a study of control samples from healthy donors and cancer patients. The table came from immunoSEQ multiplex PCR; TCRdb's copy has only in-frame clones and leaves some out. The table lists about 54,000 clones, around 97% of them singletons. Sequencing used blood. These receptors came from a woman in her twenties or thirties in good health.

This clone has only one observation. CDR3 in amino acids: CASSLRGQGRQPQHF. The CDR3 DNA is TGTGCCAGCAGCTTGCGGGGACAGGGCCGTCAGCCCCAGCATTTT. The chain carries TRBV5-6 and TRBJ1-5, with 9 bases identical to TRBD1. CDR3 length: 15 amino acids. J was trimmed by 6 bases and V by 1 base; bases with no gene match: 5. CDR1 is SGHDT, CDR2 YYEEEE, per germline.

V gene TRBV3-1 (or the pseudogene TRBV3-2) combines with J gene TRBJ1-2; TRBD1 matches at 7 bases. This CDR3 has 13 residues. CDR1 LGHDT and CDR2 YNNKEL come from the germline V gene (reference sequence). Trimming cost V 4 bases and J 5 bases; bases outside gene matches: 4. This CDR3 is CASSPGQSYGYTF. The CDR3, as DNA: TGTGCCAGCAGCCCGGGACAGAGTTATGGCTACACCTTC.

V gene TRBV19 combines with J gene TRBJ1-1; TRBD1 is a possible D gene (5 bases). Per germline, CDR1 LNHDA and CDR2 SQIVND (reference sequence). The CDR3 length is 15 residues. Trimming cost V 6 bases and J 7 bases, with 21 bases left between them. The CDR3 protein is CASRSSGTGNLEAFF. The DNA for the CDR3 is TGTGCCAGTAGATCCTCTGGGACGGGGAACCTTGAAGCTTTCTTT.

The chain recombines TRBV29-1 with TRBJ2-1; D uncertain. V lost 6 bases, J lost 3 bases, and 6 bases lay in between. Germline values: CDR1 SQVTM, CDR2 ANQGSEA. The length of the CDR3 is 11 residues. This CDR3 is CSVIFYNEQFF. CDR3 sequence (DNA): TGCAGCGTGATATTCTACAATGAGCAGTTCTTC.

This clone was seen once. The rearrangement joins TRBV5-1 to TRBJ2-2, with 9 bases matching TRBD2. CDR1 SGHRS and CDR2 YFSETQ come from the germline V gene. V lost 5 bases to trimming and J lost 6 bases; unmatched junction nucleotides: 5. This CDR3 is built from 14 residues. Here the CDR3 DNA reads TGCGCCAGCAGACGCGCGGGAGGGCCCGGGGAGCTGTTTTTT. This gives the protein CASRRAGGPGELFF.

The rearrangement links TRBV6-2 or TRBV6-3 to TRBJ2-7; TRBD2 might be the D (6 bases). The germline CDR1 and CDR2 sequences are MNHEY and SVGEGT. The V and J ends lost 2 bases and 0 bases respectively, with 20 bases between them. There are 18 residues in the CDR3. The CDR3 region has the DNA TGTGCCAGCAGTTACGGGTTAGTAGCGGCTGTGTTCTCCTACGAGCAGTACTTC. It encodes CASSYGLVAAVFSYEQYF.